This passage covers 11 T cell receptor beta chains from one sample sequenced in a study of T cells after yellow fever vaccination. TCRdb redid the calling of the 5' RACE reads with MiXCR, one entry per CDR3 protein. Of 140,000 to 150,000 distinct CDR3 sequences in the sample, 5% to 7.5% were seen once. Specimen: CD4+ T cells sorted from PBMCs, collected 10 days after the yellow fever booster vaccination. These receptors were obtained from a man younger than 45 who received the YFV17D yellow fever vaccine.

This clonotype was found many times. The V gene is TRBV7-6, the J gene TRBJ2-7, with 10 bases aligning to TRBD2. Germline V lookup: CDR1 SGHVS, CDR2 FNYEAQ. This CDR3 has 13 residues. The trim removed 2 bases at V and 9 bases at J, leaving 4 bases unmatched. CDR3 coding DNA: TGTGCCAGCAGCTTAAGCGGGAGGGAGAGGCAGTACTTC. Translating it yields CASSLSGRERQYF.

This clonotype has ten or more counts. CDR3 nucleotides: TGCAGTGCTAGTCGGTACGCCCCAGACAGGGGTGAGCAGTTCTTC. This sequence encodes CSASRYAPDRGEQFF. The chain has TRBV20-1 and TRBJ2-1, with 8 bases identical to TRBD1. The CDR3 extends over 15 amino acids. CDR1 DFQATT and CDR2 SNEGSKA come from the germline V gene (reference sequence). Germline trimming cut 3 bases from V and 9 bases from J; bases unmatched to any gene: 13.

Points on this clonotype: This may be a read error, as it is one base from a much larger clone. V and J are TRBV27 and TRBJ2-7; TRBD2 matches at 13 bases. This CDR3 has 15 amino acids. Germline V gene sequence: CDR1 MNHEY, CDR2 SMNVEV (reference sequence). In DNA, the CDR3 is TGTGCCGGCAGGCCGGGACTAGCGGGACCTTACGAGCAGTACTTC. This translates into CAGRPGLAGPYEQYF.

The chain links TRBV20-1 to TRBJ1-5; D is ambiguous. Germline V CDR1 and CDR2: DFQATT, SNEGSKA (reference sequence). The CDR3 covers 12 residues. V lost 6 bases and J 6 bases, leaving 12 bases between the germline ends. CDR3 protein: CSAAPIRQPQHF. The CDR3 region has the DNA TGCAGTGCGGCCCCGATCCGTCAGCCCCAGCATTTT.

This clonotype has ten or more counts. The chain employs TRBV6-5 and TRBJ2-5; no reliable D call. V was clipped by 5 bases and J by 5 bases, with 15 bases between them. The CDR3 contains 14 residues. In germline, CDR1 is MNHEY, CDR2 SVGAGI. The CDR3 DNA reads as TGTGCCAGCAGTACCACCGCTCCCGGGGAGACCCAGTACTTC. This translates into CASSTTAPGETQYF.

This chain links TRBV14 with TRBJ1-5; TRBD1 is a possible D gene (5 bases). Trimming took off 3 bases at V and 6 bases at J, with 9 bases between the two ends. Germline V gene lookup returns CDR1 SGHDN and CDR2 FVKESK. The CDR3 has 13 residues. CDR3 DNA: TGTGCCAGCAGCCAGGGGCTAAGTCAGCCCCAGCATTTT. Translating it yields CASSQGLSQPQHF.

This clonotype was seen ten or more times. The rearrangement joins TRBV7-9 to TRBJ2-3; 9 bases agree with TRBD2. The ends lost 2 bases at V and 1 base at J; junction bases unmatched: 1. CDR1 SEHNR and CDR2 FQNEAQ come from the germline V gene (reference sequence). The CDR3 totals 15 residues. The CDR3 spells CASSLLAGRTDTQYF. The CDR3, as DNA: TGTGCCAGCAGCTTACTAGCGGGACGCACAGATACGCAGTATTTT.

This clonotype appeared many times. The chain has TRBV14 and TRBJ1-2, with D maybe TRBD1 (6 bases). Germline V gene sequence: CDR1 SGHDN, CDR2 FVKESK. CDR3 size: 15 residues. V lost 1 base and J 7 bases, leaving 16 bases between the germline ends. CDR3 region: CASSQAHQGFRGYTF. CDR3 nucleotide sequence: TGTGCCAGCAGCCAAGCCCATCAGGGGTTTCGTGGCTACACCTTC.

This clonotype was seen many times. The genes are TRBV7-6 and TRBJ2-3, with D hard to call. Germline assignment: CDR1 SGHVS and CDR2 FNYEAQ. V lost 6 bases, J lost 7 bases, and 11 bases lay in between. The CDR3 loop spans 12 amino acids. The chain's CDR3 is CASSKRSNTQYF. CDR3 in DNA: TGTGCCAGCAGTAAGAGGAGCAATACGCAGTATTTT.

In this sample, this clonotype turned up many times. This sequence joins TRBV4-3 and TRBJ2-3; D assignment may be TRBD1 or TRBD2 (5 bases each). The V gene lost 0 bases and the J gene lost 3 bases, with 19 bases spanning the gap. The CDR3 is 18 amino acids. Germline values: CDR1 LGHNA, CDR2 YSLEER. The CDR3 region has the DNA TGCGCCAGCAGCCAAGAGTTACTTCACCAGGGAGTAACAGATACGCAGTATTTT. As protein: CASSQELLHQGVTDTQYF.

This clonotype was seen more than once but under ten times. This rearrangement joins TRBV20-1 to TRBJ2-7; possibly TRBD2 for D (6 bases). The V gene lost 3 bases and the J gene lost 3 bases, with 12 bases spanning the gap. CDR1 DFQATT and CDR2 SNEGSKA come from the germline V gene (reference sequence). This CDR3 is built from 13 residues. As DNA, the CDR3 is TGCAGTGCTAGGTCGGGAGTGAACTACGAGCAGTACTTC. This translates into CSARSGVNYEQYF.